Listed here are 22 T cell receptor beta chains from one sample, sequenced in a study of somatic mutations in cytotoxic T cells in rheumatoid arthritis. Method: immunoSEQ multiplex PCR; TCRdb's copy keeps in-frame clones and lacks some. The sample holds around 21,000 clones, more than 65% seen once. Sequencing was performed on CD8+ T cells sorted from blood. These receptors came from an adult with rheumatoid arthritis.

Here the CDR3 DNA reads TGCAGCGCGCCCGGGACAGGGGGCAGCGAGCAGTACTTC. This translates into CSAPGTGGSEQYF. The rearrangement uses TRBV29-1 and TRBJ2-7, with 12 bases fitting TRBD1. Germline assignment: CDR1 SQVTM and CDR2 ANQGSEA. The CDR3 runs to 13 residues. Trimming removed 7 bases from V and 6 bases from J; junction bases left unmatched: 7.

The J gene is TRBJ2-5, the V gene TRBV4-2; perhaps TRBD2 as D (6 bases). The V end lost 4 bases, the J end lost 5 bases, and 20 bases lay between the germline ends. The CDR3 spans 16 residues. The germline V gene has CDR1 LGHNA and CDR2 YNFKEQ. For the CDR3, the DNA is TGTGCCAGCAGCCCTCGTTCGGAGGGGCGAGGGGAGACCCAGTACTTC. It is translated as CASSPRSEGRGETQYF.

The chain combines TRBV27 with TRBJ2-7; D is ambiguous. This CDR3 region has 15 residues. Trimming cost V 2 bases and J 0 bases, with 11 bases left between them. Per the germline V gene, CDR1 is MNHEY and CDR2 is SMNVEV (reference sequence). The CDR3 DNA reads TGTGCCAGCAGTTTAATAGGATTTAACTCCTACGAGCAGTACTTC. It codes for CASSLIGFNSYEQYF.

The chain couples TRBV27 to TRBJ1-5; no clear D. V was cut by 8 bases and J by 0 bases, with 14 bases left in between. CDR3 length: 15 amino acids. Germline lookup yields CDR1 MNHEY and CDR2 SMNVEV (reference sequence). CDR3 sequence: CASGYSSYSNQPQHF. The CDR3, as DNA: TGTGCCAGCGGGTACAGCTCTTATAGCAATCAGCCCCAGCATTTT.

The rearrangement uses TRBV9 and TRBJ2-1, with a tentative D call TRBD2 (5 bases). The V end was cut by 4 bases, the J end by 10 bases, with 12 bases between. Germline values: CDR1 SGDLS, CDR2 YYNGEE. This CDR3 is 12 amino acids long. The CDR3 loop reads CASSSRRREQFF. The CDR3 coding sequence is TGTGCCAGCAGCTCCCGTCGGAGGGAGCAGTTCTTC.

V is TRBV9 and J is TRBJ2-1, with 14 bases lining up with TRBD2. Germline V gene sequence: CDR1 SGDLS, CDR2 YYNGEE. The CDR3 has 19 residues. J was trimmed by 11 bases and V by 4 bases; bases with no gene match: 20. The DNA of the CDR3 is TGTGCCAGCAGCCCACGACCCCAGGGGACTAGCGGGGGCGCCACCCAGCAGTTCTTC. The encoded protein is CASSPRPQGTSGGATQQFF.

This chain links TRBV30 with TRBJ2-7; TRBD1 aligns across 11 bases. V lost 2 bases to trimming and J lost 3 bases; unmatched junction nucleotides: 3. Germline CDR1 reads GTSNPN; CDR2 reads SVGIG (reference sequence). There are 14 residues in the CDR3. This CDR3 reads CAWSRGQGDYEQYF. The CDR3 region has the DNA TGTGCCTGGAGTCGGGGACAGGGGGACTACGAGCAGTACTTC.

This clone was found a few times. The V call is TRBV2, the J call TRBJ2-7; TRBD1 aligns across 7 bases. The CDR3 length is 14 residues. Germline-derived CDR1 and CDR2 are SNHLY and FYNNEI. With 8 bases clipped from V and 1 base from J, the junction kept 8 bases outside the gene matches. The CDR3 sequence: CASGVDRASYEQYF. DNA of the CDR3: TGTGCCAGCGGAGTCGACAGGGCATCCTACGAGCAGTACTTC.

This clone has more than one count but fewer than ten. The genes are TRBV4-1 and TRBJ2-1; unclear D gene. Germline values: CDR1 MGHRA, CDR2 YSYEKL. V gave up 4 bases and J gave up 5 bases, with 12 bases separating them. The CDR3 contains 14 residues. The CDR3 reads CASSPTTRDNEQFF. Here the CDR3 DNA reads TGCGCCAGCAGCCCTACGACCAGAGACAATGAGCAGTTCTTC.

This chain links TRBV5-4 with TRBJ2-7; 8 bases align to TRBD2. Germline CDR1 reads SGHNT; CDR2 reads YYREEE (reference sequence). The CDR3 contains 15 residues. The junction had 9 bases not matched to a gene; V was cut back by 0 bases and J by 7 bases. The CDR3: CASSLVGGGSDEQYF. CDR3 coding DNA: TGTGCCAGCAGCTTGGTGGGCGGGGGGTCTGATGAGCAGTACTTC.

The chain uses TRBV19 and TRBJ1-5; D is uncertain. Germline V CDR1 and CDR2: LNHDA, SQIVND (reference sequence). Between the trimmed V and J ends, which lost 0 bases and 5 bases, there was a span of 8 bases. The CDR3 runs 14 residues. The CDR3 spells CASSIDLRDQPQHF. CDR3 DNA: TGTGCCAGTAGTATAGATCTCCGAGATCAGCCCCAGCATTTT.

V is TRBV5-1 and J is TRBJ2-3, with 10 nucleotides matching TRBD2. The V segment lost 1 base and the J segment 4 bases; nucleotides outside the gene matches: 3. The CDR3 totals 15 residues. Germline CDR1 is SGHRS and CDR2 is YFSETQ. Here the CDR3 reads CASSLSGRAPDTQYF. The CDR3 region has the DNA TGCGCCAGCAGCTTGAGCGGGAGGGCCCCAGATACGCAGTATTTT.

J is TRBJ2-3 and V is TRBV29-1, with 7 positions matching TRBD1. This CDR3 is built from 16 residues. The J segment lost 0 bases and the V segment lost 0 bases, leaving 6 bases of the junction unmatched. The germline V gene has CDR1 SQVTM and CDR2 ANQGSEA. CDR3 sequence reads: CSVEEWGQSSTDTQYF. The CDR3 DNA reads TGCAGCGTTGAAGAATGGGGACAGTCTAGCACAGATACGCAGTATTTT.

This chain joins TRBV7-2 and TRBJ2-7, with 8 bases that match TRBD1. CDR3 length: 15 residues. The germline CDR1 and CDR2 sequences are SGHTA and FQGNSA. Trimming took 1 base from V and 7 from J; bases not matched to a gene: 9. CDR3 nucleotides: TGTGCCAGCAGCTTAGGAGCCTCAGGGGGCCAAGAGCAGTACTTC. This encodes CASSLGASGGQEQYF.

The rearrangement links TRBV7-3 to TRBJ1-1, with D uncertain. Germline assignment: CDR1 SGHTA and CDR2 FQGTGA. This CDR3 contains 16 residues. The V end lost 0 bases, the J end lost 1 base, and 12 bases lay between the germline ends. CDR3 coding DNA: TGTGCCAGCAGCTTAACGCGGGCCCCGGGGAACACTGAAGCTTTCTTT. Translating it yields CASSLTRAPGNTEAFF.

The chain uses TRBV2 and TRBJ1-2, with D uncertain. CDR1 is SNHLY and CDR2 is FYNNEI in the germline V gene. V was cut by 5 bases and J by 4 bases, with 14 bases left in between. The CDR3 is made up of 14 amino acids. The CDR3 nucleotides read TGTGCCAGCAGTTTTTTACTCCCGTCCTATGGCTACACCTTC. Translated, it gives CASSFLLPSYGYTF.

This rearrangement joins TRBV6-5 to TRBJ2-7; 7 positions agree with TRBD1. This CDR3 has 15 residues. From germline, CDR1 is MNHEY and CDR2 SVGAGI. The junction had 8 bases not matched to a gene; V was cut back by 0 bases and J by 6 bases. The CDR3 loop reads CASSYSTGFAVEQYF. The CDR3 region has the DNA TGTGCCAGCAGTTACTCGACAGGGTTCGCTGTCGAGCAGTACTTC.

The chain is built from TRBV4-1 and TRBJ2-7; 7 bases match TRBD2. V shed 3 bases and J 3 bases; nucleotides not matched to a gene: 8. The germline V gene has CDR1 MGHRA and CDR2 YSYEKL. CDR3 length: 15 residues. The CDR3 loop is CASSQVSLAHYEQYF. The CDR3 DNA follows: TGCGCCAGCAGCCAGGTCTCACTAGCGCACTACGAGCAGTACTTC.

The chain has TRBV7-9 and TRBJ1-1, with D unclear. The length of the CDR3 is 14 residues. The V gene lost 7 bases and the J gene lost 1 base, with 13 bases spanning the gap. Germline CDR1 and CDR2: SEHNR and FQNEAQ (reference sequence). The CDR3: CASTTYTSNTEAFF. As DNA, the CDR3 is TGTGCCAGCACCACTTACACTTCGAACACTGAAGCTTTCTTT.

V and J are TRBV6-6 and TRBJ2-5; perhaps D is TRBD1 or TRBD2 (5 bases each). The CDR3 is 14 amino acids. Germline lookup yields CDR1 MNHNY and CDR2 SVGAGI (reference sequence). V lost 0 bases and J 5 bases, leaving 10 bases between the germline ends. This CDR3 reads CASSYSWGGETQYF. In DNA form, the CDR3 reads TGTGCCAGCAGTTACTCCTGGGGCGGGGAGACCCAGTACTTC.

The chain is built from TRBV29-1 and TRBJ2-7, with 8 positions matching TRBD2. CDR1 is SQVTM, CDR2 ANQGSEA, per germline. The CDR3 spans 13 residues. V lost 7 bases, J lost 3 bases, and 8 bases stayed unmatched. The CDR3 DNA reads as TGCAGCGCCGCCGGGGGGGGTCGCTACGAGCAGTACTTC. This codes for CSAAGGGRYEQYF.

This clone was counted a single time. The chain combines TRBV6-5 with TRBJ2-2, with unresolved D. The germline V gene encodes CDR1 MNHEY and CDR2 SVGAGI. This CDR3 region has 15 residues. The V end lost 0 bases, the J end lost 4 bases, and 9 bases lay between the germline ends. The CDR3 sequence: CASSYSIERTGELFF. In nucleotides, the CDR3 is TGTGCCAGCAGTTACTCCATTGAGCGCACCGGGGAGCTGTTTTTT.